This T cell receptor beta chain appears in the sequencing data of a study of OX40 agonist ivuxolimab in advanced cancers. Any history of autoimmune disease or systemic immunosuppression disqualified patients. The CDR3 has 17 residues. The germline V gene encodes CDR1 SGHRS and CDR2 YFSETQ. V gave up 2 bases and J gave up 1 base; unmatched junction bases: 7. Assay used: immunoSEQ multiplex PCR; TCRdb lists only in-frame clones, some missing. Found here are tens of thousands of clones, about 85% of them singletons; the top ten hold roughly a sixth. The chain recombines TRBV5-1 with TRBJ2-5; 11 bases line up with TRBD2. This receptor was taken from an adult with an advanced solid tumor such as melanoma, head and neck, liver or kidney cancer. This sample comprised CD4+ or CD8+ T cells sorted from blood, obtained in a trial of the OX40 agonist ivuxolimab. CDR3 nucleotides: TGCGCCAGCAGCTTACGCCTAGCGGGAGGTACCCAAGAGACCCAGTACTTC. It encodes CASSLRLAGGTQETQYF.